Shown below are 31 T cell receptor beta chains from a single sample sequenced in a study of CD8 T cells in Susac syndrome. cDNA came from roughly 0.53 to 1 ug RNA primed by random hexamers. TCRdb processed the immunoSEQ multiplex PCR reads anew with MiXCR; each CDR3 protein has one entry. The table has approximately 200,000 distinct CDR3 sequences, 90% to 95% seen once. Sequencing input: CD4+ T cells from PBMCs. The receptors were gathered from a human donor with multiple sclerosis.

V usage is TRBV7-2 and J usage is TRBJ2-3; no clear D gene. V gave up 0 bases and J gave up 2 bases, with 6 bases separating them. Germline CDR1 and CDR2: SGHTA and FQGNSA. The CDR3 is 14 residues long. CDR3 nucleotide sequence: TGTGCCAGCAGCTTAGCGTCCCCCACAGATACGCAGTATTTT. This codes for CASSLASPTDTQYF.

The V and J genes are TRBV28 and TRBJ2-7; 7 positions agree with TRBD2. Looked up from germline, CDR1 is MDHEN and CDR2 is SYDVKM. Trimming cost V 7 bases and J 0 bases; bases outside gene matches: 9. The CDR3 sequence is 15 residues long. CDR3 amino acids: CASKGPAGFSYEQYF. As DNA, the CDR3 is TGTGCCAGCAAGGGCCCAGCGGGGTTCTCCTACGAGCAGTACTTC.

The chain links TRBV7-2 to TRBJ1-2; unclear D gene. The CDR3 totals 13 residues. Trimming shortened V by 3 bases and J by 7 bases, and 12 bases separated the two germline ends. Germline CDR1 and CDR2: SGHTA and FQGNSA. CDR3 DNA: TGTGCCAGCAGCTTTGGGGTATTGAGTGGCTACACCTTC. This gives the protein CASSFGVLSGYTF. The whole variable domain, filled in from reference TRBV7-2 and TRBJ1-2, reads GAGVSQSPSNKVTEKGKDVELRCDPISGHTALYWYRQSLGQGLEFLIYFQGNSAPDKSGLPSDRFSAERTGGSVSTLTIQRTQQEDSAVYLCASSFGVLSGYTFGSGTRLTVV.

This rearrangement joins TRBV20-1 to TRBJ2-5; TRBD2 matches at 16 bases. The CDR3 contains 17 residues. V trimming: 4 bases; J trimming: 5 bases; junction bases outside the gene matches: 10. Germline lookup yields CDR1 DFQATT and CDR2 SNEGSKA (reference sequence). CDR3 bases: TGCAGTGCTACAACGGGACTAGCGGGGGGGCCGCGGGAGACCCAGTACTTC. Translation: CSATTGLAGGPRETQYF.

This chain joins TRBV27 and TRBJ2-1; D may be TRBD1 (6 bases). The CDR3 sequence is 14 residues long. Germline CDR1 reads MNHEY; CDR2 reads SMNVEV (reference sequence). Trimming removed 3 bases at V and 7 bases at J, with 13 bases between. The CDR3 bases are TGTGCCAGCAGTTTTAGGGGAAGGGGGAATGAGCAGTTCTTC. This encodes CASSFRGRGNEQFF.

The chain has TRBV3-1 and TRBJ2-7; no clear D. CDR1 LGHDT and CDR2 YNNKEL come from the germline V gene (reference sequence). The V end was cut by 4 bases, the J end by 6 bases, with 10 bases between. The CDR3 totals 12 residues. In nucleotides, the CDR3 is TGTGCCAGCAGCCGAACAAGAAGCGAGCAGTACTTC. The encoded protein is CASSRTRSEQYF.

V usage is TRBV30 and J usage is TRBJ2-5, with D perhaps TRBD1 or TRBD2 (6 bases each). The V end was cut by 4 bases, the J end by 5 bases, with 11 bases between. This CDR3 is 12 amino acids long. Looked up from germline, CDR1 is GTSNPN and CDR2 is SVGIG (reference sequence). The CDR3 protein is CAWMGGGETQYF. CDR3 DNA sequence: TGTGCCTGGATGGGGGGCGGTGAGACCCAGTACTTC.

The chain joins TRBV27 to TRBJ2-1; maybe TRBD2 (6 bases). The length of the CDR3 is 13 residues. V lost 3 bases to trimming and J lost 4 bases, with 7 bases between them. Germline values: CDR1 MNHEY, CDR2 SMNVEV (reference sequence). The CDR3 coding sequence is TGTGCCAGCAGTTTGCGGGGTTACAATGAGCAGTTCTTC. Its translation is CASSLRGYNEQFF.

The V call is TRBV7-9, the J call TRBJ2-1; 12 nucleotides align to TRBD2. The CDR3 is made up of 16 amino acids. Germline trimming cut 6 bases from V and 3 bases from J; bases unmatched to any gene: 6. CDR1 is SEHNR, CDR2 FQNEAQ, per germline (reference sequence). CDR3 DNA: TGTGCCAGCAGACTAGCGGGAGGAGGGGACTACAATGAGCAGTTCTTC. Protein: CASRLAGGGDYNEQFF. The whole variable domain, remainder taken from reference TRBV7-9 and TRBJ2-1, is DTGVSQNPRHKITKRGQNVTFRCDPISEHNRLYWYRQTLGQGPEFLTYFQNEAQLEKSRLLSDRFSAERPKGSFSTLEIQRTEQGDSAMYLCASRLAGGGDYNEQFFGPGTRLTVL.

This rearrangement joins TRBV20-1 to TRBJ2-2; possibly TRBD2 for D (6 bases). CDR1 and CDR2 (germline): DFQATT, SNEGSKA (reference sequence). Trimming pared 4 bases from V and 1 base from J, leaving 13 bases between. This CDR3 has 15 amino acids. The CDR3 nucleotides read TGCAGTGCTACCAGTGCGGGGAAGAACACCGGGGAGCTGTTTTTT. Translating gives CSATSAGKNTGELFF.

V is TRBV20-1 and J is TRBJ1-3; no clear D gene. CDR1 and CDR2 from the germline V gene are DFQATT and SNEGSKA (reference sequence). V lost 3 bases and J lost 0, with 0 bases in between. This CDR3 contains 11 residues. CDR3 sequence reads: CSASSGNTIYF. DNA for the CDR3: TGCAGTGCTAGCTCTGGAAACACCATATATTTT.

This clonotype was seen just once. The V call is TRBV6-5, the J call TRBJ2-7; TRBD1 or TRBD2 may be the D gene (6 bases each). The CDR3 has 13 amino acids. CDR1 and CDR2 from the germline V gene are MNHEY and SVGAGI. With 0 bases removed from V and 6 bases from J, the gap between germline ends came to 9 bases. CDR3 DNA sequence: TGTGCCAGCAGTTACTCGGGGGGCAGCGAGCAGTACTTC. Translation gives CASSYSGGSEQYF.

The chain recombines TRBV29-1 with TRBJ1-2, with a weak D call TRBD1 (5 bases). CDR3 length: 14 amino acids. Per the germline V gene, CDR1 is SQVTM and CDR2 is ANQGSEA. V was pared by 3 bases and J by 4 bases, with 15 bases between. The CDR3 spells CSVDLVGAAYGYTF. The DNA for the CDR3 is TGCAGCGTTGACCTGGTTGGGGCGGCCTATGGCTACACCTTC.

The V and J genes are TRBV2 and TRBJ1-2, with a weak D call TRBD1 (5 bases). Germline values: CDR1 SNHLY, CDR2 FYNNEI. This CDR3 is 13 amino acids long. Trimming took 4 bases from V and 4 from J, leaving 10 bases between them. DNA for the CDR3: TGTGCCAGCAGTGGGGGCCTCAGCTATGGCTACACCTTC. It is translated as CASSGGLSYGYTF.

The gene calls are TRBV20-1 and TRBJ2-1, with 7 bases aligning to TRBD1. CDR1 DFQATT and CDR2 SNEGSKA come from the germline V gene (reference sequence). CDR3 length equals 14 residues. J gave up 4 bases and V 6 bases, and 9 bases lay outside the gene matches. In DNA, the CDR3 is TGCAGTGCCGACCAGGCAGGGGGTTACAATGAGCAGTTCTTC. Residues: CSADQAGGYNEQFF.

Only one count was recorded for this clonotype. J is TRBJ2-3 and V is TRBV24-1, with D hard to call. V was trimmed by 3 bases and J by 6 bases, leaving 3 bases between them. Germline V gives CDR1 KGHDR, CDR2 SFDVKD. CDR3 length: 11 amino acids. CDR3 protein: CATSDRDTQYF. The CDR3 coding sequence is TGTGCCACCAGTGATAGGGATACGCAGTATTTT.

The CDR3 region has the DNA TGTGCCAGCAGTTTATTGAGGGTTGACATTCAGTACTTC. Translated, it gives CASSLLRVDIQYF. J is TRBJ2-4 and V is TRBV12-3 or TRBV12-4, with a tentative D call TRBD2 (5 bases). This CDR3 region has 13 residues. V was clipped by 2 bases and J by 8 bases, with 10 bases between them.

The rearrangement uses TRBV12-3 or TRBV12-4 and TRBJ2-5; D unresolved. The V end lost 6 bases, the J end lost 6 bases, and 17 bases lay between the germline ends. This CDR3 region has 14 residues. CDR3 coding DNA: TGTGCCAGCAGCCTTAACGGGCCTTGGCAGACCCAGTACTTC. Translated, it gives CASSLNGPWQTQYF.

The genes are TRBV29-1 and TRBJ2-1; D may match TRBD1 or TRBD2 (6 bases each). The germline V gene encodes CDR1 SQVTM and CDR2 ANQGSEA. Trimming cost V 5 bases and J 10 bases, with 24 bases left between them. There are 15 residues in the CDR3. CDR3 amino acids: CSVPQGGLPVGEQFF. CDR3 bases: TGCAGCGTTCCCCAAGGGGGACTCCCCGTCGGGGAGCAGTTCTTC.

The rearrangement joins TRBV20-1 to TRBJ1-5, with D hard to call. V lost 0 bases, J lost 1 base, and 7 bases lay in between. CDR3 length equals 14 residues. Germline CDR1 and CDR2: DFQATT and SNEGSKA (reference sequence). The CDR3 spells CSARDSWSNQPQHF. The CDR3 DNA reads TGCAGTGCTAGAGATTCCTGGAGCAATCAGCCCCAGCATTTT.

The gene calls are TRBV12-3 or TRBV12-4 and TRBJ1-2, with TRBD1 matching 8 bases. There are 13 residues in the CDR3. The ends lost 6 bases at V and 6 bases at J; junction bases unmatched: 6. CDR3 sequence: CASSLGQVHGYTF. The CDR3 DNA follows: TGTGCCAGCAGCTTGGGACAGGTCCATGGCTACACCTTC.

As regards this clonotype: A junction end diverges from the germline sequence, so it may reflect a read error. V and J are TRBV14 and TRBJ2-7; D is perhaps TRBD1 (6 bases). Germline V gene lookup returns CDR1 SGHDN and CDR2 FVKESK. The CDR3 spans 12 residues. CDR3 protein: CASSQGRQVPRF. In nucleotides, the CDR3 is TGTGCCAGCAGCCAAGGTCGACAGGTGCCTCGGTTC. Together with reference TRBV14 and TRBJ2-7, the CDR3 gives the full variable domain: EAGVTQFPSHSVIEKGQTVTLRCDPISGHDNLYWYRRVMGKEIKFLLHFVKESKQDESGMPNNRFLAERTGGTYSTLKVQPAELEDSGVYFCASSQGRQVPRFGPGTRLTVT.

The chain carries TRBV12-3 or TRBV12-4 and TRBJ2-7; 7 bases line up with TRBD2. The CDR3 extends over 14 amino acids. After removal of 3 bases from V and 4 bases from J, the junction contained 6 bases not matched to a gene. The CDR3: CASSLSGNQYEQYF. In nucleotides, the CDR3 is TGTGCCAGCAGTTTGAGCGGGAATCAATACGAGCAGTACTTC.

This chain connects TRBV7-3 to TRBJ1-1; no firm D call. Germline-derived CDR1 and CDR2 are SGHTA and FQGTGA. Trimming took 4 bases from V and 3 from J, leaving 9 bases between them. This CDR3 has 13 residues. The CDR3 DNA reads TGTGCCAGCAGCTCTAGCGGGGACACTGAAGCTTTCTTT. It encodes CASSSSGDTEAFF.

This sequence joins TRBV5-4 and TRBJ2-3; tentative D call: TRBD2 (6 bases). V was shortened by 3 bases and J by 5 bases, with 16 bases between the two germline ends. Germline CDR1 reads SGHNT; CDR2 reads YYREEE (reference sequence). The CDR3 consists of 15 residues. CDR3 bases: TGTGCCAGCAGCTACTCCGGGAGCCAGGGAGATACGCAGTATTTT. Protein product: CASSYSGSQGDTQYF.

The chain is built from TRBV7-9 and TRBJ1-2; no reliable D call. Trimming cost V 3 bases and J 4 bases, with 12 bases left between them. The CDR3 length is 14 residues. Germline-derived CDR1 and CDR2 are SEHNR and FQNEAQ (reference sequence). The CDR3 region is CASSFKGPLYGYTF. The CDR3 DNA reads TGTGCCAGCAGCTTCAAAGGCCCTCTCTATGGCTACACCTTC. The full variable domain, with the rest looked up from reference TRBV7-9 and TRBJ1-2, is DTGVSQNPRHKITKRGQNVTFRCDPISEHNRLYWYRQTLGQGPEFLTYFQNEAQLEKSRLLSDRFSAERPKGSFSTLEIQRTEQGDSAMYLCASSFKGPLYGYTFGSGTRLTVV.

This rearrangement joins TRBV12-3 or TRBV12-4 to TRBJ2-3, with D unclear. Trimming shortened V by 7 bases and J by 1 base, and 9 bases separated the two germline ends. The CDR3 has 13 residues. The chain's CDR3 is CASTPSGTDTQYF. The CDR3 DNA reads TGTGCCAGCACCCCGAGCGGCACAGATACGCAGTATTTT.

The gene calls are TRBV30 and TRBJ2-5; D may be TRBD1 (5 bases). The germline V gene encodes CDR1 GTSNPN and CDR2 SVGIG (reference sequence). V was trimmed by 3 bases and J by 2 bases, leaving 16 bases between them. The CDR3 covers 15 residues. The CDR3 here is CAWRSRVVVQETQYF. Written as DNA, the CDR3 is TGTGCCTGGAGAAGCAGGGTGGTGGTTCAAGAGACCCAGTACTTC.

The rearrangement links TRBV5-1 to TRBJ2-5, with D possibly matching TRBD1 (5 bases). The germline CDR1 and CDR2 sequences are SGHRS and YFSETQ. The germline V and J ends were trimmed by 3 bases and 5 bases, with 11 bases remaining between them. The CDR3 length is 13 residues. The CDR3 loop is CASSSTAPETQYF. The CDR3 DNA sequence: TGCGCCAGCAGCTCGACAGCGCCGGAGACCCAGTACTTC.

The chain couples TRBV20-1 to TRBJ2-1; D is possibly TRBD2 (6 bases). V was cut by 4 bases and J by 5 bases, with 9 bases left in between. The CDR3 loop spans 12 amino acids. Germline CDR1 and CDR2: DFQATT and SNEGSKA (reference sequence). The CDR3 spells CSAMAGNNEQFF. The CDR3 nucleotides are TGCAGTGCTATGGCGGGGAACAATGAGCAGTTCTTC.

For this clonotype: At one boundary the junction diverges from the germline segment, which might be a read error. The chain links TRBV27 to TRBJ1-2; no clear D. This CDR3 region has 13 residues. Germline V CDR1 and CDR2: MNHEY, SMNVEV (reference sequence). CDR3 amino acids: CATYWAGGRGYTF. The CDR3 nucleotides read TGCGCCACCTATTGGGCTGGAGGAAGGGGCTACACCTTC.